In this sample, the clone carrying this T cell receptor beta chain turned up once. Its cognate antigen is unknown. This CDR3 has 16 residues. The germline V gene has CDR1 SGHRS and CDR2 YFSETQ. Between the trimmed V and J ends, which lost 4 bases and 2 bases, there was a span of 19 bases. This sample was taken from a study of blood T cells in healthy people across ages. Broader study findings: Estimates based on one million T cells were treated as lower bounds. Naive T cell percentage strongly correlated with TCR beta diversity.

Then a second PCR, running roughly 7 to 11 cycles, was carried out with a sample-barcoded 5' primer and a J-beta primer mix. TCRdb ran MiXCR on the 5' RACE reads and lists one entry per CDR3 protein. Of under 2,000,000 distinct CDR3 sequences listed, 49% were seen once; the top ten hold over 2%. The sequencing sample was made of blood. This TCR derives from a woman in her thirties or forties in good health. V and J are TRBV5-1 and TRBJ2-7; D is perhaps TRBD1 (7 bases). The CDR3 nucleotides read TGCGCCAGCAGCACACCCCGGCAGGGGGGCCCCTACGAGCAGTACTTC. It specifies CASSTPRQGGPYEQYF.